The 8 T cell receptor delta chains reported below all come from one sample, sequenced in a study of γδ T cells in repeated Plasmodium falciparum infection. Flow sorting of PBMC yielded separate Vgamma9/Vdelta2+ and Vdelta2-negative gammadelta T cell populations for bulk repertoire analysis. TCRdb fed the multiplex PCR reads into CATT to redo clone calling. The table records about 48,000 delta-chain clones, 1.6% of them present only once. Sequenced material: gamma-delta T cells from blood. The receptors derive from a pool of human donors (malaria-infected and uninfected, not separated).

The CDR3 nucleotides are TGTGCTCTTGAGCCTTCCTGCGCTACTGGGGATCCCTTTGACACCGATAAACTCATCTTT. This translates into CALEPSCATGDPFDTDKLIF. This sequence joins TRDV1 and TRDJ1; D is possibly TRDD2 or TRDD3 (7 bases each). TCRdb leaves out the J gene; it was filled in here by matching the DNA to germline. Germline V gene sequence: CDR1 TSWWSYY, CDR2 QGS. Trimming removed 7 bases at V and 0 bases at J, with 30 bases between. The CDR3 consists of 20 residues.

This clone was found a few times. A far larger clone is one base from this, pointing to a likely read error. Other DNA sequences in the same sample also yield this CDR3. The chain couples TRDV1 to TRDJ1; TRDD3 matches 7 bases. The CDR3 is 13 amino acids. Germline assignment: CDR1 TSWWSYY and CDR2 QGS. The junction had 5 bases not matched to a gene; V was cut back by 3 bases and J by 7 bases. CDR3 in amino acids: CALGEHWGLKLIF. The CDR3 nucleotides read TGTGCTCTTGGGGAGCACTGGGGCCTTAAACTCATCTTT.

This clone was counted between two and nine times. This likely traces to a read error, being one base from a far larger clone. The V and J genes are TRDV2 and TRDJ1; perhaps TRDD3 as D (6 bases). Assignment of the J gene here rests on matching the DNA to germline, because TCRdb gives none. The V end lost 0 bases, the J end lost 0 bases, and 13 bases lay between the germline ends. Germline V gene data show CDR1 as GEAIGNYY and CDR2 as EKD. The CDR3 covers 16 residues. The CDR3 DNA follows: TGTGCCTGTGACACCCTAGGGGGGACGAACACCGATAAACTCATCTTT. Translated, it gives CACDTLGGTNTDKLIF.

Only a few counts were recorded for this clone. A read error likely explains why the TCRdb protein, taken from a much larger clone, differs from this DNA's translation at residue 15; the protein shown is translated from the DNA. This chain joins TRDV1 and TRDJ1, with 12 bases fitting TRDD3. Germline V CDR1 and CDR2: TSWWSYY, QGS. The CDR3 runs to 18 residues. The CDR3 nucleotides read TGTGCTCTTGGGACCCCTGGGGGATACGCATTTCACACCGATAGACTCATCTTT. Protein: CALGTPGGYAFHTDRLIF.

Regarding this clone: The mismatch at residue 4 between this DNA's translation and the TCRdb protein of a much larger clone likely reflects a read error; the protein shown is translated from the DNA. The chain carries TRDV1 and TRDJ1; 8 nucleotides line up with TRDD3. Because TCRdb records no J gene, it was assigned here through a match of the DNA to germline. The CDR3 length is 19 residues. Germline CDR1 reads TSWWSYY; CDR2 reads QGS. V was pared by 8 bases and J by 3 bases, with 23 bases of the junction left unmatched. CDR3 loop: CALRFPGSYLGDAADKLIF. The CDR3, as DNA: TGTGCTCTTAGGTTCCCCGGTAGTTACTTGGGGGATGCCGCCGATAAACTCATCTTT.

Points on this clone: For this DNA, TCRdb reports the protein of a much larger clone, which diverges at residue 10, most likely from a read error; the protein presented here is translated directly from the DNA. The V call is TRDV2, the J call TRDJ1; D may correspond to TRDD2 or TRDD3 (5 bases each). TCRdb gives no J gene; it was assigned here by matching the DNA to germline. The CDR3 runs 19 residues. Per the germline V gene, CDR1 is GEAIGNYY and CDR2 is EKD. Trimming pared 3 bases from V and 0 bases from J, leaving 25 bases between. The CDR3 sequence is CACDPIPLRPYAYTDKLIF. The CDR3 DNA follows: TGTGCCTGTGACCCCATTCCCCTACGACCATACGCGTACACCGATAAACTCATCTTT.

On this clone: TCRdb attributes to this sequence the protein of a much larger clone, which differs from the DNA translation at residue 3; a read error is likely, and the protein displayed is translated from the DNA. V and J are TRDV1 and TRDJ1, with 10 bases aligning to TRDD3. No J segment appears in TCRdb, so it was assigned here by matching the sequence to germline. From germline, CDR1 is TSWWSYY and CDR2 QGS. The CDR3 is 18 residues long. Here the CDR3 DNA reads TGTGCTCCTGGGGAACGCGCCCCAGAGGGGGATACGGGCGATAAACTCATCTTT. The encoded protein is CAPGERAPEGDTGDKLIF.

Concerning this clone: This DNA's translation differs at residue 17 from TCRdb's protein, which comes from a much larger clone; a read error is likely, and the protein shown is translated from the DNA. V gene assignment gives TRDV1, but the J gene was left uncalled; TRDD3 is taken as the D call from the table, unchecked against the DNA. The germline V gene has CDR1 TSWWSYY and CDR2 QGS. This CDR3 has 18 residues. The CDR3: CALGELPWGINRIDKLTF. CDR3 nucleotides: TGTGCTCTTGGGGAACTTCCCTGGGGGATAAATAGGATCGATAAACTCACCTTT.